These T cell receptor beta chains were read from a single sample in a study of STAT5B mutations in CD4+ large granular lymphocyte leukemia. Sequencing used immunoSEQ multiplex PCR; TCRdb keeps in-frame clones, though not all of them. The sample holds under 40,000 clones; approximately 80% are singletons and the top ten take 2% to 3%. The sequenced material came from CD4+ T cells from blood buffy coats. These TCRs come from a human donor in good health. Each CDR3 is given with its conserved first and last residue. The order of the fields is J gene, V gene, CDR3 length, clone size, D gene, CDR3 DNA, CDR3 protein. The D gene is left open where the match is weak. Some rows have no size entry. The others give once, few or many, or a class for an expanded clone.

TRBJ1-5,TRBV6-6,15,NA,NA,TGTGCCAGCAGTTACGGCGAGGGAGGTGGTCAGCCCCAGCATTTT,CASSYGEGGGQPQHF
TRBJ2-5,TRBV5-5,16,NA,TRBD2,TGTGCCAGCAGCCTACAGCTAGCGGGGGGCCAAGAGACCCAGTACTTC,CASSLQLAGGQETQYF
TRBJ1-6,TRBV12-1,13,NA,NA,TGTGCCAGCCTTTACTTAAGGGTCTCACCCCTCCACTTT,CASLYLRVSPLHF
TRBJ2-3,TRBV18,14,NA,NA,TGTGCCAGCTCACCGCAGGGCATCACAGATACGCAGTATTTT,CASSPQGITDTQYF
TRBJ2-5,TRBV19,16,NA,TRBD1,TGTGCCAGTAGTAACAGGGGGCGAGGGGGTCTCGAGACCCAGTACTTC,CASSNRGRGGLETQYF
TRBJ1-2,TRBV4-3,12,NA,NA,TGCGCCAGCCCCGTCCCAGGGTTAGGCTACACCTTC,CASPVPGLGYTF
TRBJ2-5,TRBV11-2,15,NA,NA,TGTGCCAGCAGGATGGACAGCTCGACTGGAGAGACCCAGTACTTC,CASRMDSSTGETQYF
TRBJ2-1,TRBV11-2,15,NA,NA,TGTGCCAGCAGCTCACAGGGAGGAACCTACAATGAGCAGTTCTTC,CASSSQGGTYNEQFF
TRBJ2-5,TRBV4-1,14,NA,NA,TGCGCCAGCAGCCCAACTCTAATCCAAGAGACCCAGTACTTC,CASSPTLIQETQYF
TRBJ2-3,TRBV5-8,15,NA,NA,TGTGCCAGCTCCGGGGGCGCTGGGGACACAGATACGCAGTATTTT,CASSGGAGDTDTQYF
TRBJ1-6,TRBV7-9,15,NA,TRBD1,TGTGCCAGCAGCTTAGGTGGGGACAGTAATTCACCCCTCCACTTT,CASSLGGDSNSPLHF
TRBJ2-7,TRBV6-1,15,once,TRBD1,TGTGCCAGCAGAGAGTCAGGGGGCGCCCCCTACGAGCAGTACTTC,CASRESGGAPYEQYF
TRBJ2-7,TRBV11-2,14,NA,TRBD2,TGTGCCAGCAGCTGGACTAGCGGGAACGACGAGCAGTACTTC,CASSWTSGNDEQYF
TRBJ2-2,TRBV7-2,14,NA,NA,TGTGCCAGCAGCCCTAGGACGAACACCGGGGAGCTGTTTTTT,CASSPRTNTGELFF
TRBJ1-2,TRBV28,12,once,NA,TGTGCCAGCAGTTTATCTGTCTATGGCTACACCTTC,CASSLSVYGYTF
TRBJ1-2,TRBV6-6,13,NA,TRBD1,TGTGCCAGCACTATGGACAGGAACTATGGCTACACCTTC,CASTMDRNYGYTF
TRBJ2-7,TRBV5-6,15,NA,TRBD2,TGTGCCAGCAGCCGGGGGGGGCGGGCCTCCTACGAGCAGTACTTC,CASSRGGRASYEQYF
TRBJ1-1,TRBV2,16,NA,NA,TGTGCCAGCAGCAGACTAAGCTTCTCAGGGAACACTGAAGCTTTCTTT,CASSRLSFSGNTEAFF
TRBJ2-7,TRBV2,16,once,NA,TGTGCCAGCAGTGAAGATCAAGGGCGCAGGGCCTACGAGCAGTACTTC,CASSEDQGRRAYEQYF
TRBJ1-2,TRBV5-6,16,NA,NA,TGTGCCAGCAGCTTCGGTGGTGGGACCTCTAACTATGGCTACACCTTC,CASSFGGGTSNYGYTF
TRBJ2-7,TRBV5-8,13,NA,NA,TGTGCCAGCAGCTCTAGAGGGGGTTTAGAGCAGTACTTC,CASSSRGGLEQYF
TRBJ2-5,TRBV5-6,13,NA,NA,TGTGCCAGCAGCCAGGGCCGAGAAGAGACCCAGTACTTC,CASSQGREETQYF
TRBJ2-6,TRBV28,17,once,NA,TGTGCCAGCACCAGATCACAGGGATCCTCTGGGGCCAACGTCCTGACTTTC,CASTRSQGSSGANVLTF
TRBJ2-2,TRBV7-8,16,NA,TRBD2,TGTGCCAGCAGCTCAGCCGGGACTAGCGGGACCGGGGAGCTGTTTTTT,CASSSAGTSGTGELFF
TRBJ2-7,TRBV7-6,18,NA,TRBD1,TGTGCCAGCAGCCCGCCCGCGCCATTGGGACAGGGGGCCTACGAGCAGTACTTC,CASSPPAPLGQGAYEQYF
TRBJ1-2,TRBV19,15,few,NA,TGTGCCAGTCTGGCCCCCGGGGGTTACATCCGCGGCTACACCTTC,CASLAPGGYIRGYTF
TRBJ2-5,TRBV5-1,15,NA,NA,TGCGCCAGCAGCCCGGATTTTCGACAGTCAGAGACCCAGTACTTC,CASSPDFRQSETQYF
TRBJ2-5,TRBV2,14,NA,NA,TGTGCCAGCAGTGACAGGGGGGGGCAAGAGACCCAGTACTTC,CASSDRGGQETQYF
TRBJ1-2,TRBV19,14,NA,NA,TGTGCCAGTTCTAGGTGGGGGATAAACTATGGCTACACCTTC,CASSRWGINYGYTF
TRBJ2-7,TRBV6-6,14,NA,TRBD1,TGTGCCAGCAGTTCCTCGGGACAGGGGCTCGAGCAGTACTTC,CASSSSGQGLEQYF
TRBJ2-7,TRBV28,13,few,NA,TGTGCCAGCAGTTTAGGCGCCTCCTACGAGCAGTACTTC,CASSLGASYEQYF
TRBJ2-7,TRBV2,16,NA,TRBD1,TGTGCCAGCAGTGTCGACAGGGATCGACTCCCCTACGAGCAGTACTTC,CASSVDRDRLPYEQYF
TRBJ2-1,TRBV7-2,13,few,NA,TGTGCCAGCAGCTTAGCGGGAAGAGATGAGCAGTTCTTC,CASSLAGRDEQFF
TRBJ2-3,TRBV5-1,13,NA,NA,TGCGCCAGCAGCTTGCGATTGTCAGATACGCAGTATTTT,CASSLRLSDTQYF
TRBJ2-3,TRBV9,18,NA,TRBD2,TGTGCCAGCAGCCTTAACACTGGAGCGGGAACACCCCCAGATACGCAGTATTTT,CASSLNTGAGTPPDTQYF
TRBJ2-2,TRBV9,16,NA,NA,TGTGCCAGCAGCGGCTTAGGGGGGGGCATCACCGGGGAGCTGTTTTTT,CASSGLGGGITGELFF
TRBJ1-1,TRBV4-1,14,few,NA,TGCGCCAGCAGCCAAAGGACAGAAGGACTTGAAGCTTTCTTT,CASSQRTEGLEAFF
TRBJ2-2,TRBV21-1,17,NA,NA,TGTGCCAGCACCCAAAGACGGGCAGGGGGCAGCATCGGGGAGCTGTTTTTT,CASTQRRAGGSIGELFF
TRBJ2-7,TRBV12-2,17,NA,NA,TGTGCAAGTCCCCCCCCATGGCGGGGTAGCGGGAGGCGCGAGCAGTACTTC,CASPPPWRGSGRREQYF
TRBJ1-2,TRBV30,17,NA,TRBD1,TGTGCCTGGAGTGTAGCGACCCGGACAGGGGCTAGCTATGGCTACACCTTC,CAWSVATRTGASYGYTF
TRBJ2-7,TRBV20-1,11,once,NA,TGCAGTGCTAGAGTTAGCTACGAGCAGTACTTC,CSARVSYEQYF
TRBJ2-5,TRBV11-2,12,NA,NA,TGTGCCAGCAGCTTAGATCAAGAGACCCAGTACTTC,CASSLDQETQYF
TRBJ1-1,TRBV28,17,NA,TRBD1,TGTGCCAGCAGCTCGACCGGGACAGGGCGTGGATACACTGAAGCTTTCTTT,CASSSTGTGRGYTEAFF
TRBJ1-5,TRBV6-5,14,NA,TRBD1,TGTGCCAGCAGTACCGACAGGGGCGAATGGCCCCAGCATTTT,CASSTDRGEWPQHF
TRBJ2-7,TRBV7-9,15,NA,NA,TGTGCCAGCAGCGAGTACGGGGGGCACGACTACGAGCAGTACTTC,CASSEYGGHDYEQYF
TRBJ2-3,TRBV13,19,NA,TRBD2,TGTGCCAGCAGCTTAGGCCCGACTAGCGGGAGAGGGCGGACAGATACGCAGTATTTT,CASSLGPTSGRGRTDTQYF
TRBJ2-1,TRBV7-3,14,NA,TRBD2,TGTGCCAGCAGCTTCAAGGCGGGAGTTAAACAGCAGTTCTTC,CASSFKAGVKQQFF
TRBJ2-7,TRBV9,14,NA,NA,TGTGCCAGCAGCGTAGGGCTAGCAGTCTACGAGCAGTACTTC,CASSVGLAVYEQYF
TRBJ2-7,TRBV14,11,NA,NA,TGTGCCAGCAGCCAGTACTACGAGCAGTACTTC,CASSQYYEQYF
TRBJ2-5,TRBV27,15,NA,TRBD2,TGTGCCAGCAGTTTATCCCGGGGGGGCTACGAGACCCAGTACTTC,CASSLSRGGYETQYF
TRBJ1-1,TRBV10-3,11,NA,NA,TGTGCCACCCGGCGAGACGGTGAAGCTTTCTTT,CATRRDGEAFF
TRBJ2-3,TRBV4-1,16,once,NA,TGCGCCAGCAGCCAAGAACGGGATTCTAGCACAGATACGCAGTATTTT,CASSQERDSSTDTQYF
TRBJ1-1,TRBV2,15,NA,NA,TGTGCCAGCAGTGCTCGGGATTTCCCGTCGATGTGGGCTTTCTTT,CASSARDFPSMWAFF
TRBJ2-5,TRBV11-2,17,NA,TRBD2,TGTGCCAGCAGCTTAGTCGGACTAGCGGGCCTCGAAGAGACCCAGTACTTC,CASSLVGLAGLEETQYF
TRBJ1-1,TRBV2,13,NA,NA,TGTGCCAGCGGGGGGTGGGAAGGGACTGAAGCTTTCTTT,CASGGWEGTEAFF
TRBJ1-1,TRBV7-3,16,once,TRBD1,TGTGCCAGCAGCTTAAATCGACAGGGTATAGGCACTGAAGCTTTCTTT,CASSLNRQGIGTEAFF
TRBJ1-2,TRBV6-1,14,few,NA,TGTGCCAGCAGCCCACAGGACACCTACTCTCGCTACACCTTC,CASSPQDTYSRYTF
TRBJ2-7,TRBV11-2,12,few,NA,TGTGCCAGCAGCTTAATCTTTGACGAGCAGTACTTC,CASSLIFDEQYF